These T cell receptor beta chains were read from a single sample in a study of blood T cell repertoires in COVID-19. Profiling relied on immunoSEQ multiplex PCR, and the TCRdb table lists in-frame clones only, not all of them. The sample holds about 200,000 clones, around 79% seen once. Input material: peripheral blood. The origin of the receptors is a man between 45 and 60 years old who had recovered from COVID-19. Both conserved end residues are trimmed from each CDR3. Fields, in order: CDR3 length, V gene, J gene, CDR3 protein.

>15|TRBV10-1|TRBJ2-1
ASSESFRGPVILEQF
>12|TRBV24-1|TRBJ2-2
ATAGQGYTGELF
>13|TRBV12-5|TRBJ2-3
ASGLVVGGTDTQY
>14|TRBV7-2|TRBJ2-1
ASSFVAEAGFNEQF
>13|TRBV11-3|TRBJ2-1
ASSESGRLYNEQF
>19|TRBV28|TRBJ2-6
ASSPTPGQRTPLGGANVLT
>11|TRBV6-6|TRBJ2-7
ASSRGNLYEQY
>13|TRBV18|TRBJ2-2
ASSSGTVNTGELF
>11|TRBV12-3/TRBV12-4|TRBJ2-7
ASAGTGTYEQY
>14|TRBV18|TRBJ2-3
ASSPGRELSTDTQY
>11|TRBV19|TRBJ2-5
ASRRQGEETQY
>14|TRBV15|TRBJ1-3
ATSRDSTGGQNTIY
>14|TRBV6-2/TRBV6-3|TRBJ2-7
ASSPPPGQGGYEQY
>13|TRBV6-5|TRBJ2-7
ASSNIAGGGSEQY
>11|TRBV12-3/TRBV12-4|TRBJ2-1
ASRLLAVGEQF
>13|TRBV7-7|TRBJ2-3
ASSLEEGPTDTQY
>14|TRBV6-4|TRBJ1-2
ASSAHPGGRDYGYT
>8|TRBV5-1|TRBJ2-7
ASSLGSSY
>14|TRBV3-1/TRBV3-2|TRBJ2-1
ASSLTPGTEYNEQF
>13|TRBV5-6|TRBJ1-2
ASRPWGRSNYGYT
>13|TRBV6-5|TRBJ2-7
ASRLQGDGSYEQY
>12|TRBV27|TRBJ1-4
ASRLQGAGEKLF
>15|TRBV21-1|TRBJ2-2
ASSKFRQGLYTGELF